One sample yielded the 6 T cell receptor beta chains listed below, sequenced in a study of T cell clones after liver transplantation (dated by TCRdb to the late 2010s). The method behind the library was the immunoSEQ multiplex PCR assay. TCRdb obtained this table from immuneACCESS and retained in-frame rearrangements with V and J assigned. These tables miss some clones; where compared with another copy, unresolved V genes account for less than half of the shortfall, and the remainder is unexplained. This sample comprises roughly 56,000 clones, about 67% of them detected only once. Together, the top ten hold about a tenth of the sample. Here the sequenced sample was CD4+ T cells from blood, taken roughly 55 months after liver transplant. The receptors were sampled from a human patient who received a liver transplant. Donor T cells from the graft may be present among the T cells after a transplant.

The chain links TRBV28 to TRBJ2-3; TRBD2 agrees at 10 bases. The CDR3 has 13 residues. V lost 10 bases, J lost 5 bases, and 6 bases stayed unmatched. The germline V gene encodes CDR1 MDHEN and CDR2 SYDVKM. DNA for the CDR3: TGTGCCATCCTAGCGGGGGAGGTAGATACGCAGTATTTT. Translated, it gives CAILAGEVDTQYF. Combining the CDR3 with reference TRBV28 and TRBJ2-3 gives the whole variable domain DVKVTQSSRYLVKRTGEKVFLECVQDMDHENMFWYRQDPGLGLRLIYFSYDVKMKEKGDIPEGYSVSREKKERFSLILESASTNQTSMYLCAILAGEVDTQYFGPGTRLTVL.

V is TRBV19 and J is TRBJ1-5, with 8 bases lining up with TRBD1. With V trimmed by 3 bases and J by 5 bases, 6 bases remained unmatched. CDR3 length: 15 amino acids. CDR1 and CDR2 (germline): LNHDA, SQIVND (reference sequence). CDR3 coding DNA: TGTGCCAGTAGTATCGGGACAGGTAGTCATCAGCCCCAGCATTTT. Its protein is CASSIGTGSHQPQHF.

The chain links TRBV2 to TRBJ2-6; 12 bases are a match to TRBD2. This CDR3 has 17 residues. The junction had 7 bases not matched to a gene; V was cut back by 6 bases and J by 4 bases. Per the germline V gene, CDR1 is SNHLY and CDR2 is FYNNEI. CDR3 bases: TGTGCCAGCAGACAGCTAGCGGGGGGGCTCGGGGCCAACGTCCTGACTTTC. This gives the protein CASRQLAGGLGANVLTF.

The chain links TRBV7-6 to TRBJ1-6; maybe TRBD1 (5 bases). The CDR3 covers 13 residues. Germline V CDR1 and CDR2: SGHVS, FNYEAQ. Trimming took 8 bases from V and 4 from J, leaving 9 bases between them. The CDR3 is CASGASYNSPLHF. CDR3 coding DNA: TGTGCCAGCGGGGCGAGTTATAATTCACCCCTCCACTTT.

The chain has TRBV5-1 and TRBJ1-1, with 8 bases fitting TRBD1. The CDR3 covers 16 residues. CDR1 is SGHRS and CDR2 is YFSETQ in the germline V gene. V was pared by 0 bases and J by 3 bases, with 7 bases of the junction left unmatched. The DNA for the CDR3 is TGCGCCAGCAGCTTGGACCAGGGGGCTCGCGACACTGAAGCTTTCTTT. This codes for CASSLDQGARDTEAFF.

This clone was seen a handful of times. This chain joins TRBV4-1 and TRBJ2-7, with D unclear. Trimming stripped 4 bases from V and 0 bases from J, with 7 bases between. Germline loops: CDR1 MGHRA, CDR2 YSYEKL. The CDR3 sequence is 13 residues long. CDR3 sequence reads: CASSPDISYEQYF. The CDR3 bases are TGCGCCAGCAGCCCTGACATCTCCTACGAGCAGTACTTC.